What follows describes a single T cell receptor beta chain. Antigen: not known. The CDR3 is made up of 11 amino acids. V gave up 3 bases and J gave up 3 bases, with 2 bases separating them. Germline lookup yields CDR1 LGHDT and CDR2 YNNKEL (reference sequence). These data belong to a study of Ad26.COV2.S vaccination and SARS-CoV-2 variants. Study information: By the intramuscular route, Ad26.COV2.S was given once, or twice 56 days apart. Study conclusions and caveats: Higher spike-specific TCR breadth was found in vaccine recipients than in placebo recipients.

Using immunoSEQ multiplex PCR, the repertoire was profiled, and TCRdb retains in-frame clones only, with some absent. The profile covers 410,000 or so clones, with about nine tenths appearing a single time and 12% taken by the ten largest. The treatment here: some 20 received Ad26.COV2.S at low or high dose, single or two shots; about 5 received placebo; per-sample allocation not given. The samples were gathered on day 63 after the first injection of vaccine or placebo. An adult of 18-55 years in Boston served as donor. In the vaccine, an Ad26 vector expressed the SARS-CoV-2 spike of the Wuhan strain.

The material was peripheral blood, obtained in a trial of Ad26.COV2.S vaccine versus placebo. The V and J genes are TRBV3-1 (or the pseudogene TRBV3-2) and TRBJ1-1; D ambiguous. The source is a person aged 18-60 years who received the Ad26.COV2.S COVID-19 vaccine or a placebo. In DNA, the CDR3 is TGTGCCAGCAGCCACCACACTGAAGCTTTCTTT. This codes for CASSHHTEAFF.